One and the same sample provided the 12 T cell receptor beta chains below, sequenced in a study of T cell responses to AZD1222 COVID-19 vaccine. Measured with immunoSEQ multiplex PCR; TCRdb has only the in-frame clones, and not every one. The table includes approximately 150,000 clones, around 93% detected once. Material: peripheral blood, obtained on day 0 of AZD1222 vaccination. The source is an adult in good health.

The chain recombines TRBV5-4 with TRBJ2-3; 10 positions match TRBD1. CDR3 size: 15 residues. V lost 4 bases and J lost 0; bases outside the gene matches: 2. Germline CDR1 SGHNT, CDR2 YYREEE (reference sequence). The CDR3 protein is CASSRGQGSTDTQYF. CDR3 coding DNA: TGTGCCAGCAGCAGGGGACAGGGGAGCACAGATACGCAGTATTTT.

The chain employs TRBV11-2 and TRBJ2-7; TRBD1 might be the D (6 bases). The germline CDR1 and CDR2 sequences are SGHAT and FQNNGV. The CDR3 sequence is 18 residues long. V lost 4 bases, J lost 0 bases, and 22 bases lay in between. DNA for the CDR3: TGTGCCAGCAGCTCCTCCGTAGGGGGAACGTTCTTCTCCTACGAGCAGTACTTC. Translated: CASSSSVGGTFFSYEQYF.

The chain combines TRBV27 with TRBJ2-7; 8 positions agree with TRBD1. The trim removed 7 bases at V and 0 bases at J, leaving 17 bases unmatched. The CDR3 consists of 18 residues. Germline V gene sequence: CDR1 MNHEY, CDR2 SMNVEV (reference sequence). CDR3 nucleotide sequence: TGTGCCAGCACTCCGAGAGGCGGCGGGGACAGGTCCTCCTACGAGCAGTACTTC. Amino acid sequence: CASTPRGGGDRSSYEQYF.

CDR3 bases: TGTGCCAGCAGTTACTCGCCCGGGAACACTGAAGCTTTCTTT. Protein sequence: CASSYSPGNTEAFF. The V call is TRBV6-6, the J call TRBJ1-1; D remains unclear. The V end was cut by 0 bases, the J end by 1 base, with 6 bases between. This CDR3 is built from 14 residues. Germline CDR1 and CDR2: MNHNY and SVGAGI (reference sequence).

This sequence joins TRBV6-5 and TRBJ2-7; D remains unclear. The CDR3 extends over 13 amino acids. Trimming took off 4 bases at V and 4 bases at J, with 11 bases between the two ends. Looked up from germline, CDR1 is MNHEY and CDR2 is SVGAGI. CDR3 nucleotide sequence: TGTGCCAGCAGTTCCGCCCCACTTTACGAGCAGTACTTC. Residues: CASSSAPLYEQYF.

V is TRBV4-2 and J is TRBJ2-3; D unclear. Germline V gene lookup returns CDR1 LGHNA and CDR2 YNFKEQ. Trimming shortened V by 4 bases and J by 3 bases, and 11 bases separated the two germline ends. CDR3 length: 14 residues. The CDR3, as DNA: TGTGCCAGCAGCCCGACCCGTTGGACAGATACGCAGTATTTT. Encoded protein: CASSPTRWTDTQYF.

The rearrangement uses TRBV9 and TRBJ2-2, with D possibly matching TRBD2 (5 bases). This CDR3 spans 17 amino acids. The V end lost 1 base, the J end lost 0 bases, and 13 bases lay between the germline ends. Germline lookup yields CDR1 SGDLS and CDR2 YYNGEE. The CDR3 sequence is CASSVKASSPNTGELFF. For the CDR3, the DNA is TGTGCCAGCAGCGTAAAGGCTAGCAGTCCGAACACCGGGGAGCTGTTTTTT.

The J gene is TRBJ1-1, the V gene TRBV6-5; D is possibly TRBD1 (6 bases). The ends were cut back, 1 base at V and 4 bases at J, with 13 bases in the middle. Germline V lookup: CDR1 MNHEY, CDR2 SVGAGI. The CDR3 has 15 residues. The CDR3 DNA reads as TGTGCCAGCAGTTACTTTGAGGGGGGAATCACTGAAGCTTTCTTT. Amino acids: CASSYFEGGITEAFF.

CDR3 coding DNA: TGTGCCAGCAGTGGACAGGGGGCGGGCAATCAGCCCCAGCATTTT. It is translated as CASSGQGAGNQPQHF. This rearrangement joins TRBV2 to TRBJ1-5; 10 bases agree with TRBD1. CDR1 is SNHLY and CDR2 is FYNNEI in the germline V gene. Losses at the gene ends were 4 bases for V and 2 bases for J; bases not matched to a gene: 2. This CDR3 contains 15 residues.

This rearrangement joins TRBV5-4 to TRBJ1-2; D unresolved. The CDR3 runs to 12 residues. Trimming took off 3 bases at V and 6 bases at J, with 9 bases between the two ends. CDR1 is SGHNT and CDR2 is YYREEE in the germline V gene (reference sequence). Here the CDR3 reads CASSWGKDGYTF. CDR3 DNA sequence: TGTGCCAGCAGCTGGGGAAAGGATGGCTACACCTTC.

The chain has TRBV7-3 and TRBJ2-3; 10 bases agree with TRBD2. CDR1 is SGHTA, CDR2 FQGTGA, per germline. This CDR3 region has 19 residues. J was trimmed by 0 bases and V by 0 bases; bases with no gene match: 9. The CDR3 is CASSLTYSGGQGSTDTQYF. CDR3 in DNA: TGTGCCAGCAGCTTAACCTATAGCGGGGGGCAGGGAAGCACAGATACGCAGTATTTT.

J is TRBJ2-5 and V is TRBV9; 12 nucleotides align to TRBD2. Looked up from germline, CDR1 is SGDLS and CDR2 is YYNGEE. Trimming removed 5 bases from V and 2 bases from J; junction bases left unmatched: 4. The CDR3 is 15 amino acids. CDR3 bases: TGTGCCAGCAGGAAAGGGACTAGCGGGCAAGAGACCCAGTACTTC. Translating gives CASRKGTSGQETQYF.